Here is one T cell receptor (beta chain) with its context. Its specificity is unknown. This sample stems from a study of cytomegalovirus exposure and HLA in healthy donors. Study details: Across 350 to 500 genotyped donors, 81% landed in the Caucasian-associated ancestry cluster.

The CDR3 consists of 11 residues. Germline V gene lookup returns CDR1 SQVTM and CDR2 ANQGSEA. Trimming took off 5 bases at V and 5 bases at J, with 9 bases between the two ends. The PCR employed 60 Vbeta primers together with 13 Jbeta primers. Generated by immunoSEQ multiplex PCR, the TCRdb table keeps only in-frame clones and is missing some. The table shows 130,000 to 150,000 clones, with over 75% occurring only once. Sampled while nominally healthy, donors likely had unrecorded immune exposures. The study, taken as a whole, reports: In the analysis, some V segments, TRBV6-2 and TRBV6-3 included, were excluded as indistinguishable. The study labeled more than 150 TCR beta chains cytomegalovirus-associated.

Sequencing input: PBMCs. The gene calls are TRBV29-1 and TRBJ2-5; D call uncertain. The sequence was collected from a woman in her twenties or thirties in good health and CMV-seronegative. CDR3 nucleotides: TGCAGCGTTAACCTGAGGGAGACCCAGTACTTC. Translated: CSVNLRETQYF. The variable domain in full, completed from reference TRBV29-1 and TRBJ2-5, reads SAVISQKPSRDICQRGTSLTIQCQVDSQVTMMFWYRQQPGQSLTLIATANQGSEATYESGFVIDKFPISRPNLTFSTLTVSNMSPEDSSIYLCSVNLRETQYFGPGTRLLVL.